The 9 T cell receptor beta chains in this list originate from one sample, sequenced in a study of blood T cell repertoires in COVID-19. Generated by immunoSEQ multiplex PCR, the TCRdb table keeps only in-frame clones and is missing some. This table holds approximately 97,000 clones, around nine tenths found once. The sample comprised peripheral blood. These receptors were obtained from a middle-aged man with active COVID-19.

With regard to this clone: An end of the junction does not agree with germline; a read error may underlie this. This rearrangement joins TRBV5-5 to TRBJ2-3; D is unclear. Germline CDR1 and CDR2: SGHKS and YYEKEE (reference sequence). The CDR3 is 12 residues long. The CDR3 bases are TGTGCCAGCAGCTTTAGCAGAGATACGCAGTATTTT. It is translated as CASSFSRDTQYF.

The chain carries TRBV3-1 (or the pseudogene TRBV3-2) and TRBJ1-1; 7 nucleotides align to TRBD1. CDR3 size: 14 residues. Germline V gives CDR1 LGHDT, CDR2 YNNKEL (reference sequence). J gave up 1 base and V 2 bases, and 1 base lay outside the gene matches. The DNA of the CDR3 is TGTGCCAGCAGCCAAACAGGGGAGAACACTGAAGCTTTCTTT. Protein sequence: CASSQTGENTEAFF.

The chain employs TRBV6-4 and TRBJ2-5; a weak D match, TRBD2 (5 bases). The CDR3 consists of 18 residues. Germline lookup yields CDR1 MRHNA and CDR2 SNTAGT. Trimming took off 6 bases at V and 2 bases at J, with 25 bases between the two ends. CDR3 nucleotide sequence: TGTGCCAGCAGGCCTCCCCTGTGGAGGCAGGTACGACAAGAGACCCAGTACTTC. Translation: CASRPPLWRQVRQETQYF.

The chain links TRBV10-3 to TRBJ2-3; a weak D match, TRBD2 (6 bases). V lost 8 bases and J lost 2, with 11 bases in between. The CDR3 sequence is 13 residues long. The germline gives CDR1 ENHRY, CDR2 SYGVKD. The CDR3 bases are TGTGCCATCGGGCGGGACCCCACAGATACGCAGTATTTT. Protein: CAIGRDPTDTQYF.

The chain employs TRBV11-1 and TRBJ2-3; maybe TRBD2 (5 bases). The CDR3 sequence is 14 residues long. From germline, CDR1 is SGHAT and CDR2 FQDESV (reference sequence). Trimming shortened V by 4 bases and J by 3 bases, and 11 bases separated the two germline ends. The DNA for the CDR3 is TGTGCCAGCAGCTCGCCAGGCGGGACAGATACGCAGTATTTT. Protein product: CASSSPGGTDTQYF.

The chain joins TRBV5-4 to TRBJ2-5; 11 bases align to TRBD2. Germline V lookup: CDR1 SGHNT, CDR2 YYREEE (reference sequence). The CDR3 totals 15 residues. The V gene end was trimmed by 5 bases and the J gene end by 3 bases; junction bases not matched to a gene: 6. CDR3 in amino acids: CASRFSGGAKETQYF. In nucleotides, the CDR3 is TGTGCCAGCAGGTTTAGCGGGGGGGCGAAAGAGACCCAGTACTTC.

The chain couples TRBV5-1 to TRBJ2-7, with 10 bases lining up with TRBD2. Looked up from germline, CDR1 is SGHRS and CDR2 is YFSETQ. V dropped 7 bases and J dropped 5; count of bases not matched to a gene: 9. CDR3 size: 14 residues. The CDR3 spells CASGPGLANDEQYF. The CDR3 DNA sequence: TGCGCCAGCGGCCCGGGACTAGCGAACGACGAGCAGTACTTC.

This chain uses TRBV3-1 (or the pseudogene TRBV3-2) with TRBJ2-1; no firm D call. V was clipped by 1 base and J by 8 bases, with 6 bases between them. This CDR3 comprises 12 residues. Germline loops: CDR1 LGHDT, CDR2 YNNKEL (reference sequence). Here the CDR3 DNA reads TGTGCCAGCAGCCAAGTCAGGTATGAGCAGTTCTTC. As protein: CASSQVRYEQFF.

The genes are TRBV4-3 and TRBJ1-1; 9 bases match TRBD1. From germline, CDR1 is LGHNA and CDR2 YSLEER. Trimming cost V 0 bases and J 0 bases; bases outside gene matches: 8. The CDR3 is 18 residues long. The CDR3 sequence is CASSQDPGQGAMNTEAFF. The CDR3 nucleotides are TGCGCCAGCAGCCAAGATCCGGGACAGGGCGCTATGAACACTGAAGCTTTCTTT.